The clone carrying this TCR beta chain came up once. Its antigen is currently unknown. The sample comes from a study of T cell responses to AZD1222 COVID-19 vaccine. Whole-study results and caveats: With dominance at 160-218 and 743-854, vaccine-associated CD4 TCRs spanned spike. Donors were chiefly white British, with a greater number of females, and clonal diversity was perhaps underestimated. Only five or six AZD1222 recipients were seropositive at baseline. When two AZD1222 doses had been given, Spike-specific TCR breadth and depth rose.

Data came from immunoSEQ multiplex PCR; TCRdb stores just in-frame clones and leaves some out. The table has more than 95,000 clones, approximately 90% seen once. The sequencing here drew on peripheral blood, taken on day 0 of MenACWY control vaccination. This TCR was sampled from an adult in good health.

The CDR3, as DNA: TGTGCCAGCAGCCAAGACAGGGAGGGAGAGACCCAGTACTTC. Residues: CASSQDREGETQYF. The rearrangement links TRBV3-1 (or the pseudogene TRBV3-2) to TRBJ2-5, with 7 bases matching TRBD2. J gave up 4 bases and V 0 bases, and 2 bases lay outside the gene matches. Germline V gene lookup returns CDR1 LGHDT and CDR2 YNNKEL (reference sequence). The CDR3 sequence is 14 residues long.